Reported below is one T cell receptor beta chain. The data derive from a study of low-dose radiotherapy and immunotherapy resistance in tumors. Time point indicated: before trial treatment. The germline V gene encodes CDR1 LGHNA and CDR2 YNFKEQ. The CDR3 is 17 amino acids. The V gene lost 4 bases and the J gene lost 2 bases, with 17 bases spanning the gap. First-strand cDNA relied on TRAV- and TRBV-specific primers spanning alpha and beta chains. TCRs were put through 20 PCR cycles of amplification with Phusion. A constant-region primer and the V-primer adapter served as the primer pair. TCRdb itself ran the reads through MiXCR, one entry per CDR3 protein. The sample includes 40,000 or so distinct CDR3 sequences, roughly 28% of them seen just once.

The V call is TRBV4-2, the J call TRBJ2-2, with D perhaps matching TRBD2 (7 bases). The sequencing here drew on PBMCs, taken before treatment. This receptor was taken from a male donor with gallbladder cancer. The CDR3, as DNA: TGTGCCAGCAGCCGGCTAGGGGGGGTGATAAACACCGGGGAGCTGTTTTTT. It yields the protein CASSRLGGVINTGELFF.